The sequence of this TCR beta chain was determined in a study of blood T cell repertoires in COVID-19 (TCRdb year 2020). Some background on the complete study: Collaborator samples came from the United States, Italy and Spain and covered acute and convalescent phases of COVID-19. Sample metadata almost always included a de-identified subject ID, COVID-19 status, age in years and sex. Samples came from the ongoing ImmuneRACE study (first 160 participants) plus 1,254 subjects from 6 global collaborators. The repertoires were released in a freely available public database meant as a resource for research on the immune response to SARS-CoV-2. The material from the prospective study consisted of cDNA or gDNA derived from T cells, B-cell-depleted T cells, or PBMCs. HLA class I and class II types, where available, came from metadata supplied by the sample provider rather than from assay-based typing. The dataset comprised deeply sampled blood TCRbeta repertoires from subjects exposed to, actively infected with, or recovered from COVID-19. Findings and caveats that apply to the study as a whole: Clinical and demographic metadata were provided uncurated, with the amount varying by source and participant.

Whole blood was collected in K2EDTA tubes by collaborating institutions according to the institutions' own protocols. For TCRbeta analysis, collaborators shipped samples as frozen whole blood, isolated PBMCs, or DNA extracted from either of those sample types. TCRbeta CDR3 regions were amplified from genomic DNA by means of the immunoSEQ Assay, a bias-controlled multiplex PCR. In the authors' own workflow: Within the assay, amplification of reference gene primers was used to estimate how many nucleated cells each sample contained. To quantify the absolute abundance of each unique TCRbeta CDR3 rearrangement, sequence reads were collapsed and filtered. For each sample, productive Simpson clonality was calculated as the square root of Simpson's diversity index across productive rearrangements. Held by TCRdb, this immuneACCESS table contains in-frame sequences only and omits some clones. Under half of the omission traces to an unresolved V gene where checked; the cause of the rest is unknown. From that table come the V and J calls and clone size; the DNA was used to work out D and trimming. This sample is represented by around 320,000 clones; 75% to 90% of them were singletons. The ten biggest clones cover about 2% of the sample.

Taken from the germline V gene, the CDR1 and CDR2 loops are SGDLS and YYNGEE. V is trimmed back by 5 bases and J by 2 bases, and the junction contains 7 bases that no gene match accounts for. From its cysteine to its phenylalanine, the CDR3 spans 15 amino acids. Only CDR3 DNA remains: 45 bases, in frame from the first base. About this clone itself: Its antigen specificity is not known. No base qualities exist here, and no much larger clone lies one base off it.

This chain is built from TRBV9 and TRBJ2-3, with 8 bases matching TRBD1. The receptor was isolated from a man between 18 and 35 years old with active or convalescent COVID-19. Input material: peripheral blood. In nucleotide form, the sequence is TGTGCCAGCAGGGAGGGACAGGCGGACACAGATACGCAGTATTTT. This codes for CASREGQADTDTQYF.